The T cell receptor (beta chain) described here comes from a study of patients and donors after allogeneic stem cell transplantation. TCRdb called the RT-PCR reads again in MiXCR, with one record for every CDR3 protein. The sample has about 1,800 distinct CDR3 sequences; 12% to 15% are singletons. This CDR3 spans 17 amino acids. From germline, CDR1 is SGHVS and CDR2 FQNEAQ. V was clipped by 0 bases and J by 2 bases; unmatched bases: 7. The sequence was obtained from a human donor who was either an allogeneic HSCT recipient or a stem cell or donor lymphocyte infusion donor (not recorded which). It is not recorded whose cells these are; they may come from a transplant donor. The source material was blood, either unsorted or a sorted T cell fraction (not recorded which). V usage is TRBV7-8 and J usage is TRBJ2-5; 9 bases align to TRBD1. CDR3 loop: CASSLALGQGGQETQYF. In DNA, the CDR3 is TGTGCCAGCAGCTTAGCGCTGGGACAGGGAGGGCAAGAGACCCAGTACTTC. The variable domain in full, with the rest retrieved from reference TRBV7-8 and TRBJ2-5, is GAGVSQSPRYKVAKRGQDVALRCDPISGHVSLFWYQQALGQGPEFLTYFQNEAQLDKSGLPSDRFFAERPEGSVSTLKIQRTQQEDSAVYLCASSLALGQGGQETQYFGPGTRLLVL.